Sequencing of this TCR beta chain was carried out in a study of cytomegalovirus exposure and HLA in healthy donors (TCRdb year 2017). Study-wide context: According to an earlier analysis of 550 to 700 of the donors, some 180 million T cells yielded roughly 110 million unique TCR beta sequences and 250 to 350 Gb of sequence data. Approximately 330 gigabases of sequencing data and roughly 81 million unique TCR sequences made up an early release that covered fewer than 650 HLA-typed donors. Of the roughly 400 genotyped donors, 65% to 90% fell in the genetic ancestry cluster associated with self-reported Caucasian donors. The study aimed to test whether cataloging public T cell receptors could reveal signatures of past pathogen exposure. The T cell repertoires of 666 subjects were profiled by immunosequencing and related to cytomegalovirus serostatus. In addition to the first cohort of around 670 subjects, a separate validation cohort of approximately 130 different subjects was used. To predict cytomegalovirus infection status, the study brought together high-throughput TCR immunosequencing, statistical association of individual TCRs with disease status, and machine learning. A later analysis re-examined previously published TCR beta repertoires from about 670 donors and added high-resolution HLA genotyping to investigate patterns of TCR occurrence. Rather than drawing on any new phenotypic data, the later analysis identified candidate immune exposures from TCR beta sequences and the way those sequences occurred across donors. An earlier analysis of several hundred of the donors applied high-throughput TCR beta sequencing to assess whether each TCR beta V gene segment acted as functional or pseudogenic. Donor age, sex, ethnicity and CMV serostatus were compiled alongside the repertoire data. A later genetic analysis took genome-wide SNP genotypes for about three fifths of the 666 donors and used that subset as a discovery cohort. All discovery cohort repertoires had been generated on a single sequencing platform. HLA typing included class I and class II loci at four-digit resolution. Typing coverage varied by locus: roughly 629-640 donors for A, B, C, DRB1 and DQB1; 522 for DQA1; more than 600 for DPA1; roughly 450 for DPB1. Roughly five DR-DQ haplotypes were handled as single units for association and clustering because linkage in the cohort was strong. On average, about 240,000 unique TCR beta nucleotide sequences were sequenced per donor among some 430 genotyped donors of the cohort, with approximately 18% of those sequences being non-productive.

Note on this clone: The target of this receptor is not known. The input lacks base qualities; no much larger clone sits a single base away.

The library was prepared using the immunoSEQ multiplex PCR assay. For the multiplex PCR, a mixture combining 60 forward primers for TCR Vbeta segments and 13 reverse primers for TCR Jbeta segments was used. A multiplex PCR assay on genomic DNA amplified the CDR3 region of rearranged TCR beta genes. The amplified TCR beta libraries were sequenced on the Illumina HiSeq System as 87-base-pair reads. As for the original processing: Across the roughly 700 repertoires, a later analysis counted around 80 million unique TCR beta chains, roughly 11 million of which were shared by at least two donors. Raw reads were error-corrected and collapsed into unique sequences by a nearest-neighbor algorithm in which closely related sequences were merged to remove PCR and sequencing errors. CDR3 sequences were aligned to IMGT reference sequences to assign V, D and J gene segments. For a sequence to be retained, a match of at least six nucleotides to both a V gene segment and a J gene segment was required. Rearrangements were called productive when the CDR3 lacked stop codons and stayed in frame with V and J; all others were non-productive. CDR3 was defined according to IMGT convention as the region running from the second conserved V-encoded cysteine to the conserved J-encoded phenylalanine. The earlier analysis of 500 to 650 of the donors excluded any sequence lacking an unambiguous match to a single V gene segment. In an earlier analysis of 587 of the donors, a V segment was called functional when productive rearrangements were above 56.7%, and segregating when the standard deviation between donors exceeded 5%. A statistical classification framework was developed to diagnose cytomegalovirus status using the catalog of TCR beta chain sequences. V and J gene assignment, in a later analysis, came from comparing TCR nucleotide sequences with IMGT/GENE-DB human TR gene sequences. In a later analysis, CDR3 sequences and most-parsimonious VDJ recombination scenarios were assigned using the TCRdist pipeline. A later analysis defined each TCR beta chain by its CDR3 amino acid sequence plus V-gene family, and excluded reads lacking a unique V-gene family. A later analysis removed several hundred highly shared, low-generation-probability nucleotide sequences to deal with suspected cross-contamination and a sequencing artifact. In a later analysis, a clonal expansion index for each public chain was calculated from normalized within-repertoire ranks of inferred template counts. In a later analysis, generation probabilities were computed with a VDJ recombination model fitted to out-of-frame rearrangements, and the resulting probabilities were checked against IGoR. Hypergeometric tests were used in a later analysis to score TCR-TCR, TCR-HLA and TCR-CMV co-occurrence, with a repertoire-size bias correction applied to the TCR pairs. To estimate false discovery rates, a later analysis permuted the HLA or CMV assignments 20 times. A later analysis grouped co-occurring TCRs with DBSCAN, adding TCRdist sequence similarity when clustering within HLA-allele-positive subsets. For co-occurrence clustering, repertoires with fewer than 30,000 or more than 120,000 public chains were excluded, along with four to six repertoires with anomalous nucleotide sharing. Held by TCRdb, this immuneACCESS table contains in-frame sequences only and omits some clones. Under half of the omission traces to an unresolved V gene where checked; the cause of the rest is unknown. V and J calls and clone size are those listed in that table; D and trimming were worked out from the DNA. This sample comprises some 200,000 clones, more than 60% of them detected only once. The top ten clones comprise 0.2% to 0.25% of the sample.

V is cut back by 0 bases and J by 2 bases, with 3 bases in the junction unmatched. The germline V gene provides CDR1 SGHRS and CDR2 YFSETQ. The CDR3 runs 15 residues from the cysteine to the phenylalanine. Here the CDR3 DNA is all that survives: 45 bases in frame from base 1. The cohort comprised around 690 healthy bone marrow donors. At the time of sampling, all cohort members were nominally healthy, though unrecorded immune exposures were likely present. The donor tested CMV seronegative and was one of the 352 seronegative cohort members. A peripheral blood sample was collected from each donor, and TCR beta sequencing was performed on peripheral blood mononuclear cells. The Qiagen DNeasy Blood Extraction Kit was used to extract genomic DNA from the blood cell samples. Broad study findings and their caveats: Because counts were too low, about 18 rarely observed V segments, including chromosome 9 orphons, were excluded from the earlier analysis of roughly 580 of the donors. HLA typing was unavailable for some donors at each locus, so association tests used only the typed subset. A later analysis reported that several top co-occurrence clusters appeared linked to parvovirus B19, influenza, CMV and Epstein-Barr virus. In vitro tests confirmed that a few of the cytomegalovirus-associated TCR beta chains recognize cytomegalovirus antigens. In a later genetic analysis, fewer N-insertions in productive TCRs were reported among donors in an Asian-associated ancestry cluster than the roughly 670-donor mean. The classifier was reported to diagnose cytomegalovirus status with high specificity and sensitivity in both the original and validation cohorts. Correlated functional status among segregating V segments might be attributable to linkage disequilibrium, but an unknown experimental factor could not be ruled out. An association between a missense DCLRE1C variant and V-gene and J-gene trimming of TCR beta chains was found in a later genetic analysis and replicated in an independent cohort. A further reported finding was that TCR beta sequences accurately predicted the HLA-A and HLA-B alleles for most subjects in the first cohort. In a later analysis, HLA-associated TCR beta chains showed more clonal expansion and lower generation probabilities than non-associated chains that were equally common. A cluster of highly shared sequence variants was judged likely to be a technical artifact of the sequencing pipeline. At a false discovery rate of 0.05, a later analysis linked about 17,000 TCR beta sequences to specific HLA alleles. This cohort had only TCR beta chains sequenced, and the lack of alpha or paired-chain data limited which features could be detected. Immune exposure information for the cohort was limited to CMV serostatus. Most TCR sequences were seen in very few donors, while some public TCRs were found in many individuals. According to a later analysis, most CMV-associated TCR beta chains appeared to be HLA-restricted, and the HLA associations seemed to be driven largely by CMV exposure. In an earlier analysis of 500 to 650 of the donors, most TCR beta V segments appeared in productive rearrangements about 87% or about 30% of the time, broadly matching IMGT annotations. The 87-base-pair reads could not distinguish some IMGT-functional V segments, including TRBV6-2 and TRBV6-3, so those segments were excluded. Assigning TCR associations to individual alleles was difficult when HLA alleles, especially DR and DQ, strongly co-occurred. Sequencing depth was assumed to be roughly uniform across donors in the presence/absence analyses, though that assumption may not hold. The authors suggested that the approach could potentially be generalized to other disease states and immunological phenotypes. The study gave a list of under 200 TCR beta chains associated with cytomegalovirus. According to a later analysis, TCR association rates differed among HLA loci, with DRB1 alleles showing the most associated TCRs and HLA-C alleles showing the fewest.

The clonotype was recovered from a girl aged 2-9 years in good health and CMV-seronegative. Input material: PBMCs. This chain joins TRBV5-1 to TRBJ2-3, with 7 bases matching TRBD2. The nucleotide sequence is given as TGCGCCAGCAGCTTGGAGGGAGGGAACACAGATACGCAGTATTTT. This translates into CASSLEGGNTDTQYF.